The entry below describes one TCR beta chain. The antigen remains undetermined. CDR1 and CDR2 from the germline V gene are SEHNR and FQNEAQ (reference sequence). Trimming removed 5 bases from V and 2 bases from J, with 11 bases in between. This CDR3 spans 14 amino acids. These data belong to a study of cytomegalovirus exposure and HLA in healthy donors. PCR primers comprised 60 Vbeta and 13 Jbeta primers. Data came from immunoSEQ multiplex PCR; TCRdb stores just in-frame clones and leaves some out. Counted here are 200,000 or so clones, roughly four fifths occurring once; the ten biggest clones make up approximately 6.5%. Findings and caveats of the study: Rarity held for most TCR sequences, but there were some public TCRs that occurred in many donors.

The source of this sequence is a woman in her forties or fifties in good health and CMV-seropositive. Specimen: PBMCs. The chain links TRBV7-9 to TRBJ2-3; D is perhaps TRBD2 (6 bases). CDR3 nucleotide sequence: TGTGCCAGCAGCCTCGGGAGACACACAGATACGCAGTATTTT. It yields the protein CASSLGRHTDTQYF.